The present T cell receptor (beta chain) was sequenced within a study of blood T cell repertoires in COVID-19. Turning to the study itself: Whether acute or convalescent, the COVID-19 samples came from the United States, Italy and Spain. Sources were T cells, B-cell-depleted T cells, or PBMCs; the material itself was cDNA or gDNA.

The germline gives CDR1 KGHDR, CDR2 SFDVKD. This CDR3 has 14 residues. V was pared by 8 bases and J by 2 bases, with 11 bases between. In the authors' methods: The authors estimated nucleated cell counts from reference gene primer amplification. Profiling relied on immunoSEQ multiplex PCR, and the TCRdb table lists in-frame clones only, not all of them. V, J and clone size are those of that table, while D and trimming were read from the DNA. This table holds about 190,000 clones, approximately 81% found once. The sequenced sample was peripheral blood. The receptor was derived from a human donor in a cohort sampled during active COVID-19. The chain recombines TRBV24-1 with TRBJ2-2; D not resolved. The CDR3 sequence is CATNPGVNTGELFF. The CDR3 nucleotides read TGTGCCACCAATCCCGGAGTCAACACCGGGGAGCTGTTTTTT.